Listed below are T cell receptor beta chains from one sample, sequenced in a study of blood T cell repertoires in COVID-19. Some clones are missing from TCRdb's copy, which holds only in-frame ones; the method was immunoSEQ multiplex PCR. The sample holds some 250,000 clones; 81% are singletons and the top ten take 6.5% to 9%. The specimen sequenced was peripheral blood. The receptors were gathered from a woman of 80 years or more with COVID-19, enrolled during active disease. Each CDR3 is given with its conserved first and last residue. Fields, in order: J gene, clone size, D gene, V gene, CDR3 DNA, CDR3 protein. The D gene is left open where the match is weak. A row's size may be missing; if present it is once, few, many or a size class.

j_gene: TRBJ2-3
abundance: -
d_gene: TRBD2
v_gene: TRBV28
CDR3nt: TGTGCCAGCAGTTTATTCCTACTCTCTAGCGGGCTCACAGATACGCAGTATTTT
CDR3aa: CASSLFLLSSGLTDTQYF

j_gene: TRBJ2-7
abundance: -
d_gene: TRBD1
v_gene: TRBV6-5
CDR3nt: TGTGCCAGCAGCTACAGGGGGAACGAGCAGTACTTC
CDR3aa: CASSYRGNEQYF

j_gene: TRBJ1-2
abundance: -
d_gene: -
v_gene: TRBV3-1/TRBV3-2
CDR3nt: TGTGCCAGCAGTTCAGGGGCGGAACGGGGCTACACCTTC
CDR3aa: CASSSGAERGYTF

j_gene: TRBJ2-3
abundance: once
d_gene: -
v_gene: TRBV6-5
CDR3nt: TGTGCCAGCAGTTACTCGGGCAACACAGATACGCAGTATTTT
CDR3aa: CASSYSGNTDTQYF

j_gene: TRBJ1-1
abundance: -
d_gene: -
v_gene: TRBV11-3
CDR3nt: TGTGCCAGCAGCTTAACGGGAGGGACTGAAGCTTTCTTT
CDR3aa: CASSLTGGTEAFF

j_gene: TRBJ2-1
abundance: -
d_gene: -
v_gene: TRBV5-8
CDR3nt: TGTGCCAGCAGCTTGAAAGGACTCCGCCTCAATGAGCAGTTCTTC
CDR3aa: CASSLKGLRLNEQFF

j_gene: TRBJ2-1
abundance: once
d_gene: TRBD1
v_gene: TRBV24-1
CDR3nt: TGTGCCACCAGCTCCGGGACAGGGGCATACAATGAGCAGTTCTTC
CDR3aa: CATSSGTGAYNEQFF

j_gene: TRBJ2-7
abundance: few
d_gene: TRBD2
v_gene: TRBV7-7
CDR3nt: TGTGCTAGCAGCTTAGAAGCGGGGGCCACCGAGCAGTACTTC
CDR3aa: CASSLEAGATEQYF

j_gene: TRBJ2-7
abundance: -
d_gene: TRBD1
v_gene: TRBV2
CDR3nt: TGTGCCAGCCGGGACAGCCTCCGCGAGCAGTACTTC
CDR3aa: CASRDSLREQYF

j_gene: TRBJ2-3
abundance: -
d_gene: TRBD1
v_gene: TRBV5-1
CDR3nt: TGCGCCAGCAGGCCCTCGGGACAGAACTTTTTCACAGATACGCAGTATTTT
CDR3aa: CASRPSGQNFFTDTQYF